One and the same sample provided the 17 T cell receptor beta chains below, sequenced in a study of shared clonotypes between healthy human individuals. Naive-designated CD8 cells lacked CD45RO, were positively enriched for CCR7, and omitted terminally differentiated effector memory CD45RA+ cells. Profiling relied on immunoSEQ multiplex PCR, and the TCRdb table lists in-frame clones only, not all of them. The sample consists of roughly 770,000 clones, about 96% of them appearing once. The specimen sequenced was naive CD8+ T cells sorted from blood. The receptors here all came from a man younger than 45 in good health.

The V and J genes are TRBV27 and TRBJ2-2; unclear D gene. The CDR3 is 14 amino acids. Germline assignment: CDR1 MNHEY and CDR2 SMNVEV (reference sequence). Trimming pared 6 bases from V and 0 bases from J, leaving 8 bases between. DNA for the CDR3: TGTGCCAGCAGCACTCTGCCGAACACCGGGGAGCTGTTTTTT. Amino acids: CASSTLPNTGELFF.

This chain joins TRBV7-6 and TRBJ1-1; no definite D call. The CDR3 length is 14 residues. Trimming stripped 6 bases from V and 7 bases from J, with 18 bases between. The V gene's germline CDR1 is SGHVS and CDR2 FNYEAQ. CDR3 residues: CASSRTDALHEAFF. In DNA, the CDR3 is TGTGCCAGCAGTCGGACGGACGCCCTTCATGAAGCTTTCTTT.

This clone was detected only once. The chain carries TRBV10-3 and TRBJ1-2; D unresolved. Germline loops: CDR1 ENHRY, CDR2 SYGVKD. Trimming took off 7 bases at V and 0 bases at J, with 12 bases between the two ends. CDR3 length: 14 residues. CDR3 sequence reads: CAITAGSANYGYTF. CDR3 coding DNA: TGTGCCATCACGGCAGGCTCGGCTAACTATGGCTACACCTTC.

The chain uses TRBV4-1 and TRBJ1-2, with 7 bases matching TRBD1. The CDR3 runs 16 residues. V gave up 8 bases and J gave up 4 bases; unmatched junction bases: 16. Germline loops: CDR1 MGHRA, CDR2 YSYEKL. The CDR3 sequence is CASGPPGQKTIYGYTF. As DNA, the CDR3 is TGCGCCAGCGGGCCCCCGGGACAGAAGACAATCTATGGCTACACCTTC.

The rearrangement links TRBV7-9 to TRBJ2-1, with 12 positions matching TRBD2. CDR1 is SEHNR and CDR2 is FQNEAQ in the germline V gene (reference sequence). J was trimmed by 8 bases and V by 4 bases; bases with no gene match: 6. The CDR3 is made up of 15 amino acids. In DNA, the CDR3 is TGTGCCAGCAGCTCCCTCCTAGCGGGAGGGTATGAGCAGTTCTTC. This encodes CASSSLLAGGYEQFF.

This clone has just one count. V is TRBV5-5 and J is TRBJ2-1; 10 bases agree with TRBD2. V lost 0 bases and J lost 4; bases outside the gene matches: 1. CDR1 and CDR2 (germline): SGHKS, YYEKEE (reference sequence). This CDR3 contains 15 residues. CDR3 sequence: CASSLEAGGYNEQFF. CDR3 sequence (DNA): TGTGCCAGCAGCTTGGAAGCGGGAGGGTACAATGAGCAGTTCTTC. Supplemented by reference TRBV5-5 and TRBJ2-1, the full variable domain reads DAGVTQSPTHLIKTRGQQVTLRCSPISGHKSVSWYQQVLGQGPQFIFQYYEKEERGRGNFPDRFSARQFPNYSSELNVNALLLGDSALYLCASSLEAGGYNEQFFGPGTRLTVL.

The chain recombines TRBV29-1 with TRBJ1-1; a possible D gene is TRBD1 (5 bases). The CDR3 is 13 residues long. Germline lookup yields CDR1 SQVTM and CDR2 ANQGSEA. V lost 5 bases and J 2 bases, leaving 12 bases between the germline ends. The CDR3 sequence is CSVRGRVNTEAFF. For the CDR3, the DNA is TGCAGCGTTAGAGGCAGGGTCAACACTGAAGCTTTCTTT.

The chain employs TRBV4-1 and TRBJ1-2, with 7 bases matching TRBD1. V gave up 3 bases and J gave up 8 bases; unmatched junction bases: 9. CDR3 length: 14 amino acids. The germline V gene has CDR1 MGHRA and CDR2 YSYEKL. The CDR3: CASSQGQLSGGYTF. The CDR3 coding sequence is TGCGCCAGCAGCCAGGGACAGCTTTCAGGGGGCTACACCTTC.

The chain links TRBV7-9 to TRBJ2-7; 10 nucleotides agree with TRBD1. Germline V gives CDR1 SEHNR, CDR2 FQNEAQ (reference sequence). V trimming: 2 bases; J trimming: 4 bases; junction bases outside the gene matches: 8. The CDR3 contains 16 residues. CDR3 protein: CASSLTSGQGLYEQYF. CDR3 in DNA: TGTGCCAGCAGCTTAACATCGGGACAGGGGTTATACGAGCAGTACTTC.

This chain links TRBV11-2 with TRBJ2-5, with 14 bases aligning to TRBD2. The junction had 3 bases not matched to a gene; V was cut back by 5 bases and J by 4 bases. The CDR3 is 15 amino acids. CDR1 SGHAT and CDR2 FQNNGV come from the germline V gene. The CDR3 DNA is TGTGCCAGCAGCCCCGGGACTAGCGGGGGAGAGACCCAGTACTTC. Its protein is CASSPGTSGGETQYF.

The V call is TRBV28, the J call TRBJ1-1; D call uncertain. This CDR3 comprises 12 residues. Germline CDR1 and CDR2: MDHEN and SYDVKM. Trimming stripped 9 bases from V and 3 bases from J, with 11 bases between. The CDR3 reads CASSAGYTEAFF. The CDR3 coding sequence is TGTGCCAGTAGTGCGGGGTACACTGAAGCTTTCTTT.

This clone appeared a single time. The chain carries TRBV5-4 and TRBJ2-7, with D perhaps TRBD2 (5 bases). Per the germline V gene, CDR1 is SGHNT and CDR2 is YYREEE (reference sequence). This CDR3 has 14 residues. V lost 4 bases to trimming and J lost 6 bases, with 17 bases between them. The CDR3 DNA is TGTGCCAGCAGCCCCGGGTCCGCGGCGGGCGAGCAGTACTTC. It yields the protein CASSPGSAAGEQYF.

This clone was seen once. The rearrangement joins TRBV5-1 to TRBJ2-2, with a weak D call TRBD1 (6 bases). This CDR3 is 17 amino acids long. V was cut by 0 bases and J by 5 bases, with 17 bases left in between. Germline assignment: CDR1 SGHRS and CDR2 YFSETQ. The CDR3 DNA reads TGCGCCAGCAGCTTGGGGACAGTCGTCGTCGAGACCGGGGAGCTGTTTTTT. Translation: CASSLGTVVVETGELFF.

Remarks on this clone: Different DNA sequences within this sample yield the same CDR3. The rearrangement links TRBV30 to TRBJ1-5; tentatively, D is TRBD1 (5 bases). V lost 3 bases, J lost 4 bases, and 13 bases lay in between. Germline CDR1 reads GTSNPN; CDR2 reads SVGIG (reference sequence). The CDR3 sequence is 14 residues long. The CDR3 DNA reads TGTGCCTGGAGCGGGGGGGTCCGAAATCAGCCCCAGCATTTT. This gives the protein CAWSGGVRNQPQHF.

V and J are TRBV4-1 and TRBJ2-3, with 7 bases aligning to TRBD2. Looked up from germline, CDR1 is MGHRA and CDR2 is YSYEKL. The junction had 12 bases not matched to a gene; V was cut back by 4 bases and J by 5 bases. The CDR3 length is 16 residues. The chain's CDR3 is CASSRSFPSGGDTQYF. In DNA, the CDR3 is TGCGCCAGCAGCCGGTCGTTCCCCTCGGGAGGAGATACGCAGTATTTT.

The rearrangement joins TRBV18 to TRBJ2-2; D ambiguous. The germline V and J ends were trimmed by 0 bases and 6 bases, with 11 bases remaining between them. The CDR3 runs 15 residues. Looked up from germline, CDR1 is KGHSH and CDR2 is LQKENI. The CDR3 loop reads CASSPPGSPPGELFF. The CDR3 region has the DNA TGTGCCAGCTCACCACCGGGAAGCCCACCCGGGGAGCTGTTTTTT. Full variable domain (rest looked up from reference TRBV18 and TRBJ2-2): NAGVMQNPRHLVRRRGQEARLRCSPMKGHSHVYWYRQLPEEGLKFMVYLQKENIIDESGMPKERFSAEFPKEGPSILRIQQVVRGDSAAYFCASSPPGSPPGELFFGEGSRLTVL.

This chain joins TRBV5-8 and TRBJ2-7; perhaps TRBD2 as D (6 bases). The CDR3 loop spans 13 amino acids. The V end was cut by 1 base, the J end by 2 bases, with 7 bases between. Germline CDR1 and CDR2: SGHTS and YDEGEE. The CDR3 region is CASSLRRAYEQYF. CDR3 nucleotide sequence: TGTGCCAGCAGCTTGCGGAGGGCCTACGAGCAGTACTTC. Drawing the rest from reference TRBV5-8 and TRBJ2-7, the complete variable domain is EAGVTQSPTHLIKTRGQQATLRCSPISGHTSVYWYQQALGLGLQFLLWYDEGEERNRGNFPPRFSGRQFPNYSSELNVNALELEDSALYLCASSLRRAYEQYFGPGTRLTVT.